Listed below are T cell receptor beta chains from one sample, sequenced in a study of vaccination effects on CD4 cells after COVID-19. The antigens these receptors bind are not known. Here immunoSEQ multiplex PCR was the method, and the copy in TCRdb shows in-frame clones only, minus some. This table has roughly 50,000 clones, 50% to 80% appearing once. The sequenced sample was CD4+ T cells from PBMCs cultured without peptide, obtained before COVID-19 vaccination. Receptor source: a human donor who received a COVID-19 vaccine. The CDR3 runs from the conserved cysteine through the conserved F or W.

TRBV1	TRBJ2-5	CTSSDYRGRETQYF
TRBV14	TRBJ1-1	CASSQPGQGTEAFF
TRBV27	TRBJ2-7	CASSRWGGERSYEQYF
TRBV29-1	TRBJ2-5	CSAGTAQETQYF
TRBV6-5	TRBJ1-1	CASSLRGGITEAFF
TRBV6-5	TRBJ2-7	CASSYSKLAGAYEQYF
TRBV28	TRBJ1-5	CASRPGDSNQPQHF
TRBV6-4	TRBJ2-5	CASSVLPGETQYF
TRBV7-2	TRBJ1-1	CASSLQAYTEAFF
TRBV18	TRBJ1-4	CASSPPSGEKLFF
TRBV7-2	TRBJ2-5	CASSLGNGASGETQYF
TRBV6-5	TRBJ2-3	CASSPRPTDTQYF
TRBV3-1/TRBV3-2	TRBJ2-1	CASSQANPPYNEQFF
TRBV29-1	TRBJ2-3	CSVGGLAALTDTQYF
TRBV19	TRBJ1-2	CASSSDRGFYGYTF
TRBV27	TRBJ2-1	CASSSPPPIYNEQFF
TRBV11-3	TRBJ1-2	CASSLALAPSINYGYTF
TRBV11-3	TRBJ2-7	CASSSAPSGLEQYF
TRBV5-1	TRBJ1-2	CASSLTGGADGYTF
TRBV15	TRBJ2-3	CATSRDPSGGASDTQYF
TRBV6-2/TRBV6-3	TRBJ1-4	CASSYMGRGEKLFF
TRBV28	TRBJ1-2	CASSPSPGQGPYGYTF
TRBV7-2	TRBJ2-1	CASSSGGTGGYNEQFF
TRBV14	TRBJ2-1	CASSQDWGLQFF
TRBV7-9	TRBJ1-4	CASSRGAAGGEGKLFF
TRBV7-2	TRBJ2-3	CAGSIGGGTDTQYF
TRBV4-3	TRBJ2-4	CASSISDRGLLAKNIQYF
TRBV5-4	TRBJ1-4	CASSADRGTNEKLFF
TRBV7-9	TRBJ1-4	CASSSTDRGHEKLFF
TRBV7-9	TRBJ1-2	CASSLDAGSYGYTF
TRBV29-1	TRBJ2-3	CSVQRTSGRLGTDTQYF
TRBV5-4	TRBJ2-7	CASSLGLAGGVSYEQYF
TRBV19	TRBJ1-5	CASKTVGPGQPQHF
TRBV28	TRBJ2-7	CASATGTFPYEQYF
TRBV7-3	TRBJ1-3	CASPPTGGIGGNTIYF
TRBV5-5	TRBJ1-1	CASSLLVNTEAFF
TRBV3-1/TRBV3-2	TRBJ1-1	CASSRSNTEAFF
TRBV6-6	TRBJ1-4	CASRHPINEKLFF
TRBV15	TRBJ2-3	CATSSLTTTYTDTQYF
TRBV5-1	TRBJ1-2	CASSLGRDYGYTF
TRBV5-1	TRBJ1-2	CASSPDGVPGGGYTF
TRBV4-1	TRBJ1-5	CASSHGTLQNQPQHF
TRBV2	TRBJ1-2	CASGSGIDGFYGYTF
TRBV5-5	TRBJ1-2	CASSLMDSYGYTF
TRBV15	TRBJ1-6	CATSRDLVFGQGASYNSPLHF
TRBV5-5	TRBJ1-6	CASSLAGQAISYNSPLHF
TRBV6-6	TRBJ1-6	CASRNSESPLHF
TRBV28	TRBJ1-2	CASSPAGTTYGYTF
TRBV19	TRBJ1-3	CASSIGEGLGAIYF
TRBV10-1	TRBJ2-1	CASSRDKTYNEQFF
TRBV29-1	TRBJ2-7	CSATIPPGEQYF
TRBV7-3	TRBJ2-2	CASSPAWGSQDGELFF